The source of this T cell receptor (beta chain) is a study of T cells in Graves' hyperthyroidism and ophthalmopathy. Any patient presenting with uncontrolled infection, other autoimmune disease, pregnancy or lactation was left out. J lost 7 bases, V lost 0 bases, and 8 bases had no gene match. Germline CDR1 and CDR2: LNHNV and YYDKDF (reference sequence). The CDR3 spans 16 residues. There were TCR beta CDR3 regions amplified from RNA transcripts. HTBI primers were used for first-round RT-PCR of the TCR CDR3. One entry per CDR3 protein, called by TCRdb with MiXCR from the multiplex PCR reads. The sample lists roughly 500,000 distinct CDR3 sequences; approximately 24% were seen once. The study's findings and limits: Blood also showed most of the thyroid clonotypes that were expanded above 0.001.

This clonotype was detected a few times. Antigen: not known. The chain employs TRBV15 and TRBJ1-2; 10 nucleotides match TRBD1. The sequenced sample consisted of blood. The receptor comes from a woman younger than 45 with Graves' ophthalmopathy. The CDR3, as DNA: TGTGCCACCAGCAGAGATAGGGACAGGGGAATTGTTGGCTACACCTTC. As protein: CATSRDRDRGIVGYTF.